This is a list of T cell receptor beta chains from one sample in a study of beta chain features in type 1 diabetes. Measured with immunoSEQ multiplex PCR; TCRdb has only the in-frame clones, and not every one. The data contain some 640,000 clones, about 14% of them singletons. Sequencing was carried out using naive CD4+ T cells from blood. These TCRs come from a young man with type 1 diabetes. Both conserved end residues are part of each CDR3.

V	J	CDR3
TRBV5-1	TRBJ2-1	CASATRKRYHGDEQFF
TRBV30	TRBJ2-5	CAWSVLLQETQYF
TRBV5-1	TRBJ2-7	CASSFGPTYEQYF
TRBV18	TRBJ1-1	CASSPSQGASGTEAFF
TRBV5-1	TRBJ2-1	CASSSQGNEQFF
TRBV18	TRBJ2-1	CASSPPGHLVGNEQFF
TRBV7-2	TRBJ2-5	CASSPRGDGAETQYF
TRBV15	TRBJ1-2	CATSRAGVYGYTF
TRBV2	TRBJ1-1	CASSEITMLNTEAFF
TRBV4-3	TRBJ2-5	CASSQDRKAGETQYF
TRBV29-1	TRBJ2-7	CSVASPGAIYEQYF
TRBV27	TRBJ1-4	CASSLGQGARKLFF
TRBV7-9	TRBJ1-2	CASSPSTDPYGYTF